Following are 12 T cell receptor beta chains from one sample sequenced in a study of a mutant IDH1 vaccine in newly diagnosed glioma. Their antigens remain unidentified. The data were produced by immunoSEQ multiplex PCR, yet TCRdb's version contains in-frame clones alone and is incomplete. This sample has 70,000 to 90,000 clones; roughly 85% occur once, and the top ten carry roughly 2.2%. Indicated time point: week 23, last vaccination. In the vaccine, a single dose held 300 ug of the mutant IDH1 20-mer peptide, along with topical imiquimod. The input for sequencing was PBMCs, taken from a glioma patient whose treatment included an IDH1 peptide vaccine. The source of these receptors is a man aged 25 to 40 with glioma. Some clones in this sample may be carry-over from other donors' samples.

The chain has TRBV28 and TRBJ2-2, with D tentatively TRBD2 (6 bases). CDR1 and CDR2 from the germline V gene are MDHEN and SYDVKM. This CDR3 has 16 residues. V was cut by 0 bases and J by 1 base, with 9 bases left in between. The CDR3 DNA reads TGTGCCAGCAGTTTATGGACGGGGGTGAACACCGGGGAGCTGTTTTTT. Amino acid sequence: CASSLWTGVNTGELFF. Drawing the rest from reference TRBV28 and TRBJ2-2, the complete variable domain is DVKVTQSSRYLVKRTGEKVFLECVQDMDHENMFWYRQDPGLGLRLIYFSYDVKMKEKGDIPEGYSVSREKKERFSLILESASTNQTSMYLCASSLWTGVNTGELFFGEGSRLTVL.

The chain links TRBV27 to TRBJ1-4; unclear D gene. The CDR3 sequence is 15 residues long. Trimming shortened V by 2 bases and J by 8 bases, and 15 bases separated the two germline ends. Germline loops: CDR1 MNHEY, CDR2 SMNVEV (reference sequence). CDR3 residues: CASSLTAPRNEKLFF. The CDR3 DNA follows: TGTGCCAGCAGTTTAACGGCCCCGCGGAACGAAAAACTGTTTTTT.

The rearrangement uses TRBV6-1 and TRBJ2-1; 10 bases line up with TRBD1. J lost 6 bases, V lost 4 bases, and 9 bases had no gene match. This CDR3 is built from 16 residues. Germline values: CDR1 MNHNS, CDR2 SASEGT. CDR3 bases: TGTGCCAGCAGTGCACGGGACAGGGGATGGGGCAATGAGCAGTTCTTC. It specifies CASSARDRGWGNEQFF.

This clone was seen only a few times. The J gene is TRBJ2-5, the V gene TRBV28; perhaps TRBD2 as D (5 bases). Germline V CDR1 and CDR2: MDHEN, SYDVKM. This CDR3 has 18 amino acids. The V and J ends lost 3 bases and 1 base respectively, with 21 bases between them. CDR3 sequence reads: CASSLSFTLRAAQETQYF. CDR3 coding DNA: TGTGCCAGCAGTTTGTCATTTACATTGAGGGCAGCCCAAGAGACCCAGTACTTC. Full variable domain (rest looked up from reference TRBV28 and TRBJ2-5): DVKVTQSSRYLVKRTGEKVFLECVQDMDHENMFWYRQDPGLGLRLIYFSYDVKMKEKGDIPEGYSVSREKKERFSLILESASTNQTSMYLCASSLSFTLRAAQETQYFGPGTRLLVL.

The chain is built from TRBV11-2 and TRBJ2-1, with TRBD2 identical over 10 bases. The CDR3 sequence is 19 residues long. Germline V gene sequence: CDR1 SGHAT, CDR2 FQNNGV. The ends lost 3 bases at V and 10 bases at J; junction bases unmatched: 21. CDR3 region: CASSFRYLEAGGPGREQFF. CDR3 DNA: TGTGCCAGCAGCTTTAGATATCTGGAAGCGGGAGGGCCTGGCAGGGAGCAGTTCTTC.

DNA of the CDR3: TGTGCCAGCAGCTTAAGACAGGAACGATTCTCTGGGGCCAACGTCCTGACTTTC. This codes for CASSLRQERFSGANVLTF. The rearrangement uses TRBV5-5 and TRBJ2-6; possible D gene TRBD1, 6 bases. Trimming stripped 2 bases from V and 0 bases from J, with 15 bases between. Germline CDR1 SGHKS, CDR2 YYEKEE (reference sequence). The CDR3 has 18 amino acids.

This rearrangement joins TRBV4-3 to TRBJ2-1; D is unresolved. Between the trimmed V and J ends, which lost 0 bases and 6 bases, there was a span of 9 bases. In germline, CDR1 is LGHNA, CDR2 YSLEER. CDR3 length: 14 amino acids. The CDR3 is CASSQEPRLNEQFF. In DNA, the CDR3 is TGCGCCAGCAGCCAAGAGCCCCGACTCAATGAGCAGTTCTTC.

The J gene is TRBJ2-5, the V gene TRBV27, with D perhaps TRBD2 (6 bases). Germline V CDR1 and CDR2: MNHEY, SMNVEV (reference sequence). The V end was cut by 4 bases, the J end by 2 bases, with 11 bases between. The CDR3 contains 14 residues. The CDR3 loop is CASSSGLTQETQYF. CDR3 in DNA: TGTGCCAGCAGTTCGGGACTCACACAAGAGACCCAGTACTTC.

The chain combines TRBV4-1 with TRBJ1-1; possible D gene TRBD1, 5 bases. Germline assignment: CDR1 MGHRA and CDR2 YSYEKL. V gave up 1 base and J gave up 4 bases, with 13 bases separating them. The CDR3 sequence is 15 residues long. In nucleotides, the CDR3 is TGCGCCAGCAGCCAAGGACAGCACGGAGGCACTGAAGCTTTCTTT. Its translation is CASSQGQHGGTEAFF.

The chain couples TRBV5-1 to TRBJ1-1; the D is unclear. CDR1 and CDR2 from the germline V gene are SGHRS and YFSETQ. The CDR3 totals 14 residues. The ends were cut back, 5 bases at V and 4 bases at J, with 15 bases in the middle. The CDR3 sequence is CASSFRGLGTEAFF. DNA of the CDR3: TGCGCCAGCAGTTTCCGAGGCCTGGGCACTGAAGCTTTCTTT.

V and J are TRBV7-8 and TRBJ1-1; D remains ambiguous. Germline CDR1 reads SGHVS; CDR2 reads FQNEAQ. CDR3 length: 15 amino acids. Trimming cost V 2 bases and J 1 base, with 11 bases left between them. This chain's CDR3 is CASSLYIGENTEAFF. The CDR3 coding sequence is TGTGCCAGCAGCTTATATATCGGGGAGAACACTGAAGCTTTCTTT. Filled out from reference TRBV7-8 and TRBJ1-1, the complete variable domain reads GAGVSQSPRYKVAKRGQDVALRCDPISGHVSLFWYQQALGQGPEFLTYFQNEAQLDKSGLPSDRFFAERPEGSVSTLKIQRTQQEDSAVYLCASSLYIGENTEAFFGQGTRLTVV.

This clone was counted once. The chain has TRBV27 and TRBJ1-2; D not certain. Between the trimmed V and J ends, which lost 4 bases and 1 base, there was a span of 7 bases. Germline V gives CDR1 MNHEY, CDR2 SMNVEV (reference sequence). The CDR3 totals 13 residues. This CDR3 is CASSYNSNYGYTF. The CDR3 nucleotides read TGTGCCAGCAGTTATAACAGTAACTATGGCTACACCTTC.